The 17 T cell receptor beta chains given below trace back to one sample, sequenced in a study of T cell changes during pregnancy in multiple sclerosis. Assay: immunoSEQ multiplex PCR; the TCRdb copy retains only in-frame clones and omits some. Of around 96,000 clones listed, approximately 94% are singletons. Specimen: peripheral blood, collected in the third trimester of pregnancy. Receptors were obtained from a female donor with multiple sclerosis, enrolled in a pregnancy study.

J is TRBJ2-7 and V is TRBV6-1; TRBD2 matches at 9 bases. This CDR3 is 14 amino acids long. CDR1 is MNHNS and CDR2 is SASEGT in the germline V gene. With 6 bases clipped from V and 3 bases from J, the junction kept 6 bases outside the gene matches. The CDR3 DNA sequence: TGTGCCAGCAGGCCGACTAGCGGTCTCTACGAGCAGTACTTC. It yields the protein CASRPTSGLYEQYF.

This chain connects TRBV5-1 to TRBJ2-2, with 8 positions matching TRBD2. CDR3 length: 17 residues. V shed 3 bases, J shed 2 bases, and the junction held 9 bases outside the gene matches. The V gene's germline CDR1 is SGHRS and CDR2 YFSETQ. This chain's CDR3 is CASSWGGSGTNTGELFF. CDR3 nucleotide sequence: TGCGCCAGCAGCTGGGGGGGTAGCGGGACAAACACCGGGGAGCTGTTTTTT.

The CDR3 is CASIGGPTEAFF. The CDR3, as DNA: TGTGCCAGCATCGGGGGGCCCACTGAAGCTTTCTTT. This chain links TRBV2 with TRBJ1-1; tentatively, D is TRBD1 (6 bases). Germline CDR1 is SNHLY and CDR2 is FYNNEI. This CDR3 is built from 12 residues. Trimming shortened V by 7 bases and J by 4 bases, and 10 bases separated the two germline ends.

J is TRBJ2-3 and V is TRBV4-3; 8 bases map to TRBD2. Trimming removed 5 bases from V and 6 bases from J; junction bases left unmatched: 10. In germline, CDR1 is LGHNA, CDR2 YSLEER. This CDR3 comprises 15 residues. The CDR3 protein is CASSSGGEYLDTQYF. The CDR3 bases are TGCGCCAGCAGCTCCGGGGGGGAGTATCTTGATACGCAGTATTTT.

The V and J genes are TRBV5-4 and TRBJ2-1; D is unresolved. V was shortened by 5 bases and J by 5 bases, with 8 bases between the two germline ends. The germline V gene encodes CDR1 SGHNT and CDR2 YYREEE (reference sequence). The CDR3 is 12 residues long. For the CDR3, the DNA is TGTGCCAGCAGTCAACAGCACAATGAGCAGTTCTTC. Translation: CASSQQHNEQFF.

The chain joins TRBV28 to TRBJ2-7; 7 bases are shared with TRBD2. CDR1 MDHEN and CDR2 SYDVKM come from the germline V gene. This CDR3 is built from 12 residues. V trimming: 6 bases; J trimming: 6 bases; junction bases outside the gene matches: 5. The CDR3 nucleotides are TGTGCCAGCAGGGAACTAGCGCGCGAGCAGTACTTC. Protein sequence: CASRELAREQYF.

The rearrangement joins TRBV27 to TRBJ2-7, with a tentative D call TRBD2 (6 bases). Germline assignment: CDR1 MNHEY and CDR2 SMNVEV (reference sequence). Trimming cost V 4 bases and J 2 bases, with 24 bases left between them. There are 18 residues in the CDR3. CDR3 sequence: CASSSNWGEVLRPYEQYF. Written as DNA, the CDR3 is TGTGCCAGCAGTTCAAACTGGGGGGAGGTCCTGCGGCCCTACGAGCAGTACTTC.

The chain joins TRBV11-2 to TRBJ2-1; a weak D match, TRBD1 (5 bases). The CDR3 spans 17 residues. From germline, CDR1 is SGHAT and CDR2 FQNNGV. With 5 bases removed from V and 1 base from J, the gap between germline ends came to 18 bases. The CDR3, as DNA: TGTGCCAGCAGCCCCCTGTGGGGCCCCTCTTCCTACAATGAGCAGTTCTTC. This gives the protein CASSPLWGPSSYNEQFF.

This rearrangement joins TRBV7-8 to TRBJ2-7; no clear D. Germline loops: CDR1 SGHVS, CDR2 FQNEAQ. V lost 0 bases and J lost 5, with 11 bases in between. The CDR3 covers 14 residues. The CDR3 DNA reads as TGTGCCAGCAGCTTAGCTTTAGGAGCTAACGAGCAGTACTTC. This sequence encodes CASSLALGANEQYF.

The chain has TRBV28 and TRBJ1-5, with 7 bases lining up with TRBD1. V lost 3 bases, J lost 8 bases, and 7 bases stayed unmatched. The CDR3 totals 14 residues. CDR1 and CDR2 from the germline V gene are MDHEN and SYDVKM. As DNA, the CDR3 is TGTGCCAGCAGTTTCTGGAGGGGGCAGGAGCCCCAGCATTTT. Amino acid sequence: CASSFWRGQEPQHF. Drawing the rest from reference TRBV28 and TRBJ1-5, the complete variable domain is DVKVTQSSRYLVKRTGEKVFLECVQDMDHENMFWYRQDPGLGLRLIYFSYDVKMKEKGDIPEGYSVSREKKERFSLILESASTNQTSMYLCASSFWRGQEPQHFGDGTRLSIL.

The rearrangement joins TRBV10-1 to TRBJ2-1; TRBD2 matches 7 bases. The CDR3 is made up of 15 amino acids. CDR1 is WNHNN and CDR2 is SYGVQD in the germline V gene (reference sequence). The J segment lost 1 base and the V segment lost 11 bases, leaving 11 bases of the junction unmatched. The CDR3 protein is CAHPGGRRSYNEQFF. As DNA, the CDR3 is TGCGCCCACCCGGGCGGGAGACGGTCCTACAATGAGCAGTTCTTC.

V is TRBV9 and J is TRBJ1-2, with 8 bases matching TRBD1. Germline assignment: CDR1 SGDLS and CDR2 YYNGEE. The CDR3 covers 15 residues. V dropped 0 bases and J dropped 8; count of bases not matched to a gene: 9. The CDR3 region has the DNA TGTGCCAGCAGCGTAGCCGGGCAGGGGGCGCGAGGCTACACCTTC. It codes for CASSVAGQGARGYTF. The variable domain in full, with the rest retrieved from reference TRBV9 and TRBJ1-2, is DSGVTQTPKHLITATGQRVTLRCSPRSGDLSVYWYQQSLDQGLQFLIQYYNGEERAKGNILERFSAQQFPDLHSELNLSSLELGDSALYFCASSVAGQGARGYTFGSGTRLTVV.

V and J are TRBV19 and TRBJ2-1; 7 nucleotides align to TRBD2. The trim removed 4 bases at V and 6 bases at J, leaving 9 bases unmatched. Germline CDR1 LNHDA, CDR2 SQIVND (reference sequence). The CDR3 extends over 15 amino acids. In nucleotides, the CDR3 is TGTGCCAGTAGTACTGGGACTAAGTTCGGCAATGAGCAGTTCTTC. It specifies CASSTGTKFGNEQFF.

This clone was observed a few times. The V and J genes are TRBV2 and TRBJ1-1, with 9 bases that match TRBD1. Germline loops: CDR1 SNHLY, CDR2 FYNNEI. The V gene end was trimmed by 8 bases and the J gene end by 6 bases; junction bases not matched to a gene: 7. There are 13 residues in the CDR3. The CDR3 reads CASLTGGRPEAFF. The DNA of the CDR3 is TGTGCCAGCCTGACAGGGGGGAGGCCTGAAGCTTTCTTT.

V and J are TRBV29-1 and TRBJ1-4, with D hard to call. The CDR3 sequence is 22 residues long. Trimming left V 0 bases short and J 5 bases short, with 34 bases between. Germline CDR1 and CDR2: SQVTM and ANQGSEA. DNA of the CDR3: TGCAGCGTTGAAGAGGGCAAAGGTTCCGGGATTGTGACGCGGTATAGAAATGAAAAACTGTTTTTT. It translates to CSVEEGKGSGIVTRYRNEKLFF.

V is TRBV28 and J is TRBJ1-1; D call uncertain. The germline gives CDR1 MDHEN, CDR2 SYDVKM. V was trimmed by 7 bases and J by 7 bases, leaving 10 bases between them. The CDR3 totals 11 residues. The CDR3 DNA reads TGTGCCAGCAATTTTTTCGGTGAAGCTTTCTTT. Translation gives CASNFFGEAFF.

The chain links TRBV5-8 to TRBJ2-5, with D uncertain. The CDR3 has 12 residues. Germline loops: CDR1 SGHTS, CDR2 YDEGEE. Between the trimmed V and J ends, which lost 3 bases and 6 bases, there was a span of 9 bases. CDR3 amino acids: CASSSQVQTQYF. The CDR3 DNA follows: TGTGCCAGCAGCTCCCAGGTGCAGACCCAGTACTTC.